The 16 T cell receptor beta chains below were found in one sample sequenced in a study of T cell clonality in common variable immunodeficiency. Study results and caveats: Fewer deletions and N-nucleotide insertions were reportedly seen in common variable immunodeficiency TCR beta sequences.

No antigen is known for these receptors. Assay: immunoSEQ multiplex PCR; the TCRdb copy retains only in-frame clones and omits some. This sample comprises under 30,000 clones, none seen once only. The source material was peripheral blood mononuclear cells. The receptor source for this set is a human donor with common variable immunodeficiency.

A remark on this clone: With the read ending 3 residues before the CDR3 end, the germline J gene is used to fill in that end. J is TRBJ2-7 and V is TRBV20-1, with D perhaps matching TRBD2 (5 bases). V lost 4 bases to trimming and J lost 6 bases, with 10 bases between them. The length of the CDR3 is 11 residues. Germline V CDR1 and CDR2: DFQATT, SNEGSKA (reference sequence). The CDR3 bases that were read are TGCAGTGCTACCCGGGCGGGCGAG. This translates into CSATRAGE. The entire CDR3 is CSATRAGEQYF.

Points on this clone: From the germline J gene comes the end of the CDR3, since the read stops 3 residues before it. The chain uses TRBV7-6 and TRBJ1-1; no clear D. Germline CDR1 reads SGHVS; CDR2 reads FNYEAQ. The CDR3 contains 16 residues. Trimming removed 5 bases at V and 0 bases at J, with 16 bases between. CDR3 region: CASSPRVGPMNTEAFF. The CDR3 bases that were read are TGTGCCAGCAGCCCCCGTGTAGGGCCGATGAACACTGAA.

This clone was detected a few times. The read terminates 3 residues ahead of where the CDR3 ends, so the germline J gene completes it. The chain uses TRBV18 and TRBJ2-7, with TRBD1 identical over 7 bases. CDR1 KGHSH and CDR2 LQKENI come from the germline V gene. With V trimmed by 3 bases and J by 2 bases, 1 base remained unmatched. The CDR3 totals 13 residues. The sequenced part of the CDR3 DNA is TGTGCCAGCTCACCGGGGACAGCCTACGAG. Its protein is CASSPGTAYE. In full, the CDR3 is CASSPGTAYEQYF.

As for this clone: The CDR3 extends 3 residues past the end of the read, so its final part is completed from the germline J gene. The V call is TRBV30, the J call TRBJ2-7; D unresolved. V was clipped by 1 base and J by 1 base, with 11 bases between them. CDR3 length equals 14 residues. Per the germline V gene, CDR1 is GTSNPN and CDR2 is SVGIG (reference sequence). Partial CDR3 DNA: TGTGCCTGGAGTGCCTATTGGCGGTCCTACGAG. Translation: CAWSAYWRSYE. The whole CDR3 sequence reads CAWSAYWRSYEQYF.

In regard to this clone: The sequence runs out 3 residues before the end of the CDR3; the remainder is reconstructed from the germline J gene. The chain couples TRBV11-2 to TRBJ2-1, with 7 positions matching TRBD1. The CDR3 is made up of 13 amino acids. V was clipped by 6 bases and J by 7 bases; unmatched bases: 6. In germline, CDR1 is SGHAT, CDR2 FQNNGV. The covered CDR3 bases are TGTGCCAGCAGACGACAGGGCCGTAATGAG. This gives the protein CASRRQGRNE. The CDR3 as a whole reads CASRRQGRNEQFF.

This clone was observed at least ten times. The read halts 3 residues ahead of the CDR3 end, with the missing end drawn from the germline J gene. J is TRBJ2-1 and V is TRBV10-3; 7 positions agree with TRBD2. The J segment lost 6 bases and the V segment lost 5 bases, leaving 1 base of the junction unmatched. This CDR3 is built from 12 residues. CDR1 is ENHRY, CDR2 SYGVKD, per germline. CDR3 bases read: TGTGCCATCAGTACTAGCGTCAATGAG. This sequence encodes CAISTSVNE. The entire CDR3 protein reads CAISTSVNEQFF.

As to this clone: The CDR3 is cut off 3 residues early in the read; its end comes from the germline J gene. The chain combines TRBV20-1 with TRBJ2-1; D gene ambiguous. The germline gives CDR1 DFQATT, CDR2 SNEGSKA (reference sequence). This CDR3 comprises 15 residues. V gave up 0 bases and J gave up 6 bases, with 15 bases separating them. The CDR3 loop reads CSARDFKSTANEQFF. The part of the CDR3 DNA that was read is TGCAGTGCTAGAGATTTTAAGTCCACTGCCAATGAG.

Notes on this clone: The CDR3 extends 3 residues past the end of the read, so its final part is completed from the germline J gene. The chain recombines TRBV2 with TRBJ1-4; D unresolved. CDR1 and CDR2 (germline): SNHLY, FYNNEI. The CDR3 extends over 14 amino acids. V lost 1 base to trimming and J lost 10 bases, with 13 bases between them. Partial CDR3 DNA: TGTGCCAGCAGTGAAGAGGAGGGTAGCGGAAAA. Its translation: CASSEEEGSGK. The full CDR3 is CASSEEEGSGKLFF.

A remark on this clone: The read terminates 3 residues before the CDR3 end, so the remaining end is supplied by the germline J gene. This chain joins TRBV18 and TRBJ1-6; 8 nucleotides line up with TRBD1. CDR1 KGHSH and CDR2 LQKENI come from the germline V gene. The CDR3 runs 16 residues. The CDR3 region is CASSSEQAGGRVALHF. CDR3 DNA (partial): TGTGCCAGCTCATCAGAACAGGCAGGGGGCCGTGTGGCC.

This clone was counted at least ten times. The DNA ends 3 residues before the CDR3 does, and the rest of the CDR3 is filled in from the germline J gene. The rearrangement joins TRBV15 to TRBJ2-7; 8 nucleotides match TRBD1. V shed 4 bases and J 3 bases; nucleotides not matched to a gene: 2. CDR1 and CDR2 (germline): LNHNV, YYDKDF (reference sequence). The CDR3 length is 13 residues. The sequenced CDR3 bases are TGTGCCACCAGCAAACAGGGGGTCTACGAG. Its protein product is CATSKQGVYE. In full, the CDR3 is CATSKQGVYEQYF.

This clone showed up just a few times. The read finishes 3 residues shy of the CDR3 end, and the germline J gene is used to complete it. The chain combines TRBV18 with TRBJ1-1; 7 positions match TRBD1. Germline V CDR1 and CDR2: KGHSH, LQKENI. V lost 4 bases and J lost 1; bases outside the gene matches: 12. This CDR3 comprises 17 residues. Partial CDR3 DNA: TGTGCCAGCTCACTCTTAACCCCGGGACAGCGGAACACTGAA. It yields the protein CASSLLTPGQRNTE. The full CDR3 protein reads CASSLLTPGQRNTEAFF. The variable domain in full, completed from reference TRBV18 and TRBJ1-1, reads NAGVMQNPRHLVRRRGQEARLRCSPMKGHSHVYWYRQLPEEGLKFMVYLQKENIIDESGMPKERFSAEFPKEGPSILRIQQVVRGDSAAYFCASSLLTPGQRNTEAFFGQGTRLTVV.

This clone was seen a few times. The read stops 3 residues short of the end of the CDR3; the missing end is completed from the germline J gene. This rearrangement joins TRBV7-2 to TRBJ2-3; tentative D call: TRBD2 (7 bases). Per germline, CDR1 SGHTA and CDR2 FQGNSA. Trimming pared 5 bases from V and 5 bases from J, leaving 17 bases between. CDR3 length equals 15 residues. Incomplete CDR3 DNA: TGTGCCAGCAGCCCAGGGGCCGGCGGGGGAGATACG. Its translation is CASSPGAGGGDT. The CDR3, in full, reads CASSPGAGGGDTQYF.

In this sample, this clone turned up many times. Germline and junction disagree at one end, which may indicate a read error. Partial CDR3 DNA: TGCACCAGCAGCCAAGGGGGACTCGGCTACAATGAG. Translated, it gives CTSSQGGLGYNE. The whole CDR3 protein is CTSSQGGLGYNEQFF. This chain joins TRBV4-1 and TRBJ2-1; the D call may be TRBD1 or TRBD2 (6 bases each). The CDR3 end is not reached by the read, which stops 3 residues before it; the germline J gene fills it in. The CDR3 extends over 15 amino acids. Germline V gene sequence: CDR1 MGHRA, CDR2 YSYEKL.

This clone has more than one count but fewer than ten. The observed sequence ends 3 residues before the CDR3 terminus, with the missing tail filled in from the germline J gene. The V call is TRBV29-1, the J call TRBJ2-7; tentative D call: TRBD1 (7 bases). The CDR3 contains 11 residues. Germline CDR1 is SQVTM and CDR2 is ANQGSEA. Trimming pared 6 bases from V and 5 bases from J, leaving 11 bases between. The covered CDR3 bases are TGCAGCGTGGGGGGACAGAACGAG. Translated: CSVGGQNE. The CDR3 reads in full as CSVGGQNEQYF.

The table lists this clone with many counts. The sequence runs out 3 residues before the end of the CDR3; the remainder is reconstructed from the germline J gene. The gene calls are TRBV5-6 and TRBJ2-7; D perhaps matches TRBD1 (6 bases). This CDR3 has 14 residues. Between the trimmed V and J ends, which lost 0 bases and 4 bases, there was a span of 11 bases. From germline, CDR1 is SGHDT and CDR2 YYEEEE. The covered CDR3 bases are TGTGCCAGCAGCTTGGTGGGGGCGCGTTACGAG. Its protein is CASSLVGARYE. The CDR3 in full is CASSLVGARYEQYF.

This clone was picked up a small number of times. The read ends 3 residues shy of where the CDR3 ends; the end is completed using the germline J gene. This chain links TRBV20-1 with TRBJ2-5, with D possibly TRBD2 on 6 matching bases. The V end lost 6 bases, the J end lost 4 bases, and 18 bases lay between the germline ends. The CDR3 is 14 amino acids. The V gene's germline CDR1 is DFQATT and CDR2 SNEGSKA (reference sequence). The chain's CDR3 is CSAGGYVPLETQYF. The CDR3 DNA, read in part, is TGCAGTGCCGGGGGTTATGTACCCTTAGAGACC.